The 20 T cell receptor beta chains in this list originate from one sample, sequenced in a study of early T cells in non-severe SARS-CoV-2 infection. A single record per CDR3 protein comes from TCRdb applying MiXCR to the 5' RACE reads. This sample carries about 25,000 distinct CDR3 sequences, 4.4% of them seen once, and the ten largest clones take about an eighth. Sequenced material: whole blood. The source of these receptors is an adult who was a healthcare worker with PCR-confirmed SARS-CoV-2 infection or an uninfected control (not recorded which).

This clonotype was recorded many times. The J gene is TRBJ2-2, the V gene TRBV11-1, with TRBD1 as a possible D gene (5 bases). Germline V CDR1 and CDR2: SGHAT, FQDESV (reference sequence). Trimming pared 0 bases from V and 0 bases from J, leaving 17 bases between. The CDR3 extends over 19 amino acids. The CDR3 DNA follows: TGTGCCAGCAGCTTAGCCGGCCGGTGGGGCAGCACGAACACCGGGGAGCTGTTTTTT. Amino acids: CASSLAGRWGSTNTGELFF. Full variable domain (remainder filled in from reference TRBV11-1 and TRBJ2-2): EAEVAQSPRYKITEKSQAVAFWCDPISGHATLYWYRQILGQGPELLVQFQDESVVDDSQLPKDRFSAERLKGVDSTLKIQPAELGDSAMYLCASSLAGRWGSTNTGELFFGEGSRLTVL.

This clonotype was picked up many times. The V call is TRBV10-3, the J call TRBJ1-1, with 11 nucleotides matching TRBD1. The V gene's germline CDR1 is ENHRY and CDR2 SYGVKD. V dropped 3 bases and J dropped 4; count of bases not matched to a gene: 7. This CDR3 is built from 16 residues. CDR3 in DNA: TGTGCCATCAGTGACTCATCGGGACAGGGGGTCACTGAAGCTTTCTTT. Translation gives CAISDSSGQGVTEAFF.

The sample holds many counts of this clonotype. The chain joins TRBV7-2 to TRBJ2-7; the match to TRBD2 covers 15 bases. This CDR3 is 19 amino acids long. After removal of 5 bases from V and 2 bases from J, the junction contained 13 bases not matched to a gene. Germline-derived CDR1 and CDR2 are SGHTA and FQGNSA. CDR3 sequence reads: CASSPGLAGGLTLAYEQYV. The CDR3, as DNA: TGTGCCAGCAGCCCGGGACTAGCGGGAGGCCTTACCTTAGCCTACGAGCAGTACGTC.

In its sample, this clonotype was seen a few times. This chain links TRBV19 with TRBJ1-5, with D unresolved. The CDR3 totals 14 residues. Germline CDR1 and CDR2: LNHDA and SQIVND (reference sequence). V was pared by 5 bases and J by 0 bases, with 8 bases between. The CDR3 coding sequence is TGTGCCAGTAGTGAAAGATATAGCAATCAGCCCCAGCATTTT. Protein sequence: CASSERYSNQPQHF.

In this sample, this clonotype turned up a few times. J is TRBJ2-7 and V is TRBV7-3; 8 bases fit TRBD1. The J segment lost 0 bases and the V segment lost 5 bases, leaving 6 bases of the junction unmatched. Per the germline V gene, CDR1 is SGHTA and CDR2 is FQGTGA. This CDR3 region has 15 residues. CDR3 protein: CASSTGDRYSYEQYF. The CDR3 region has the DNA TGTGCCAGCAGCACAGGGGACAGGTACTCCTACGAGCAGTACTTC.

In this sample, this clonotype turned up many times. This chain joins TRBV27 and TRBJ1-6; D not resolved. The germline V gene has CDR1 MNHEY and CDR2 SMNVEV (reference sequence). The V and J ends lost 3 bases and 9 bases respectively, with 9 bases between them. The CDR3 has 13 residues. The CDR3 DNA sequence: TGTGCCAGCAGTTTTTTCGGGTCTTCACCCCTCCACTTT. Amino acids: CASSFFGSSPLHF.

This clonotype was detected many times. The V and J genes are TRBV7-9 and TRBJ2-5; the match to TRBD1 covers 10 bases. The CDR3 totals 17 residues. Trimming took 5 bases from V and 5 from J; bases not matched to a gene: 14. Looked up from germline, CDR1 is SEHNR and CDR2 is FQNEAQ (reference sequence). The CDR3 DNA sequence: TGTGCCAGCAGCCTAGGACAGGGGGAGCCTTCTCGGGAGACCCAGTACTTC. It is translated as CASSLGQGEPSRETQYF.

Many counts were recorded for this clonotype. The chain employs TRBV6-4 and TRBJ2-1; 7 bases are shared with TRBD1. The V and J ends lost 2 bases and 6 bases, in that order; junction bases with no gene match: 4. The CDR3 length is 14 residues. Germline V CDR1 and CDR2: MRHNA, SNTAGT. In DNA form, the CDR3 reads TGTGCCAGCAGTGACGGGACAGAGGGCAATGAGCAGTTCTTC. Translating it yields CASSDGTEGNEQFF.

This clonotype was recorded a few times. V gene TRBV27 combines with J gene TRBJ1-2, with TRBD1 as a possible D gene (5 bases). The CDR3 has 13 residues. Trimming shortened V by 7 bases and J by 1 base, and 10 bases separated the two germline ends. The germline gives CDR1 MNHEY, CDR2 SMNVEV (reference sequence). The DNA of the CDR3 is TGTGCCAGCACCAAAGGGGTTAACTATGGCTACACCTTC. This codes for CASTKGVNYGYTF.

This clonotype was detected only a few times. J is TRBJ2-2 and V is TRBV4-3, with D possibly being TRBD2 (6 bases). V gave up 4 bases and J gave up 6 bases, with 15 bases separating them. CDR1 is LGHNA and CDR2 is YSLEER in the germline V gene. CDR3 length equals 15 residues. CDR3 residues: CASSPNGGRAGELFF. CDR3 in DNA: TGCGCCAGCAGCCCGAACGGAGGGCGGGCCGGGGAGCTGTTTTTT.

This clonotype appeared a single time. The chain carries TRBV28 and TRBJ2-1, with D possibly matching TRBD1 (6 bases). From germline, CDR1 is MDHEN and CDR2 SYDVKM. The length of the CDR3 is 13 residues. V lost 5 bases to trimming and J lost 6 bases, with 11 bases between them. The CDR3 protein is CASSETGANEQFF. DNA of the CDR3: TGTGCCAGCAGTGAGACAGGTGCCAATGAGCAGTTCTTC.

CDR3 in amino acids: CATSDHRVGSNQPQHF. The CDR3 nucleotides read TGTGCCACCAGTGATCACAGGGTTGGGTCCAATCAGCCCCAGCATTTT. This chain joins TRBV24-1 and TRBJ1-5, with D possibly matching TRBD1 (6 bases). Trimming removed 3 bases from V and 3 bases from J, with 14 bases in between. Germline V gene data show CDR1 as KGHDR and CDR2 as SFDVKD. CDR3 length: 16 amino acids.

The chain combines TRBV20-1 with TRBJ2-7; 8 bases match TRBD2. Germline V gives CDR1 DFQATT, CDR2 SNEGSKA (reference sequence). J was trimmed by 6 bases and V by 5 bases; bases with no gene match: 0. The CDR3 runs to 10 residues. Here the CDR3 reads CSAREGEQYF. DNA of the CDR3: TGCAGTGCTCGGGAGGGCGAGCAGTACTTC.

In its sample, this clonotype was seen many times. The chain employs TRBV25-1 and TRBJ2-1; 8 bases align to TRBD2. From germline, CDR1 is MGHDK and CDR2 SYGVNS. This CDR3 comprises 19 residues. V gave up 2 bases and J gave up 8 bases; unmatched junction bases: 20. The CDR3 DNA reads TGTGCCAGCAGTGAAAAGCTTGAAGTCGATGCGGGAGGATATGATGAGCAGTTCTTC. Translating gives CASSEKLEVDAGGYDEQFF. Full variable domain (missing parts from reference TRBV25-1 and TRBJ2-1): EADIYQTPRYLVIGTGKKITLECSQTMGHDKMYWYQQDPGMELHLIHYSYGVNSTEKGDLSSESTVSRIRTEHFPLTLESARPSHTSQYLCASSEKLEVDAGGYDEQFFGPGTRLTVL.

At least ten counts were recorded for this clonotype. The V and J genes are TRBV12-3 or TRBV12-4 and TRBJ2-2; TRBD1 aligns across 8 bases. The CDR3 consists of 15 residues. V shed 7 bases and J 0 bases; nucleotides not matched to a gene: 4. The DNA of the CDR3 is TGTGCCAGCACCCCAGGGGGCGCGAACACCGGGGAGCTGTTTTTT. Residues: CASTPGGANTGELFF.

A few counts support this clonotype. The chain is built from TRBV4-3 and TRBJ1-2, with D tentatively TRBD1 (6 bases). This CDR3 contains 15 residues. Germline CDR1 reads LGHNA; CDR2 reads YSLEER. The ends were cut back, 3 bases at V and 5 bases at J, with 16 bases in the middle. CDR3 sequence reads: CASSQARLGQYGYTF. The CDR3 DNA reads TGCGCCAGCAGCCAGGCCCGCTTAGGACAGTATGGCTACACCTTC.

This clonotype appeared many times. The chain employs TRBV12-3 or TRBV12-4 and TRBJ1-4; D is possibly TRBD1 (6 bases). V lost 7 bases to trimming and J lost 10 bases, with 16 bases between them. The CDR3 loop spans 13 amino acids. The CDR3 loop is CASTLGGPGKLFF. The CDR3 DNA reads as TGTGCCAGCACCCTCGGGGGGCCGGGAAAACTGTTTTTT.

This clonotype showed up many times. The chain recombines TRBV20-1 with TRBJ2-7, with D unclear. Germline V gene lookup returns CDR1 DFQATT and CDR2 SNEGSKA (reference sequence). This CDR3 spans 11 amino acids. V was trimmed by 6 bases and J by 3 bases, leaving 9 bases between them. CDR3 amino acids: CSAVFYYEQYF. CDR3 in DNA: TGCAGTGCGGTCTTTTACTACGAGCAGTACTTC.

The sample holds many counts of this clonotype. V gene TRBV20-1 combines with J gene TRBJ2-1; TRBD2 aligns across 11 bases. With 0 bases clipped from V and 7 bases from J, the junction kept 8 bases outside the gene matches. Germline loops: CDR1 DFQATT, CDR2 SNEGSKA (reference sequence). This CDR3 is built from 16 residues. The CDR3 spells CSARDLAGGPRNEQFF. The CDR3 DNA sequence: TGCAGTGCTAGAGACTTAGCGGGAGGGCCGAGGAATGAGCAGTTCTTC.

The rearrangement uses TRBV18 and TRBJ1-1, with 10 positions matching TRBD1. CDR1 is KGHSH and CDR2 is LQKENI in the germline V gene. The CDR3 runs 16 residues. The ends lost 4 bases at V and 0 bases at J; junction bases unmatched: 5. The CDR3 sequence is CASSLGTGVMNTEAFF. CDR3 in DNA: TGTGCCAGCTCACTCGGGACAGGGGTGATGAACACTGAAGCTTTCTTT.